The 22 T cell receptor beta chains in this list originate from one sample, sequenced in a study of blood T cell repertoires in COVID-19. Method: immunoSEQ multiplex PCR; TCRdb's copy keeps in-frame clones and lacks some. The sample has about 53,000 clones, around 83% seen once. The sample comprised peripheral blood. These receptor sequences come from a man between 65 and 80 years old with active COVID-19.

The gene calls are TRBV5-4 and TRBJ2-5; 9 bases are a match to TRBD2. Germline-derived CDR1 and CDR2 are SGHNT and YYREEE (reference sequence). The CDR3 sequence is 15 residues long. With V trimmed by 6 bases and J by 7 bases, 13 bases remained unmatched. The chain's CDR3 is CASTSLGSGGWTQYF. CDR3 DNA sequence: TGTGCCAGCACCTCCCTGGGTAGCGGGGGTTGGACCCAGTACTTC. The full variable domain, in which reference TRBV5-4 and TRBJ2-5 provide the parts outside the CDR3, is ETGVTQSPTHLIKTRGQQVTLRCSSQSGHNTVSWYQQALGQGPQFIFQYYREEENGRGNFPPRFSGLQFPNYSSELNVNALELDDSALYLCASTSLGSGGWTQYFGPGTRLLVL.

This sequence joins TRBV7-9 and TRBJ2-1, with 8 nucleotides matching TRBD1. The V gene's germline CDR1 is SEHNR and CDR2 FQNEAQ (reference sequence). The V segment lost 0 bases and the J segment 7 bases; nucleotides outside the gene matches: 17. The CDR3 totals 19 residues. As DNA, the CDR3 is TGTGCCAGCAGCTTAGCATTGCCGGGCAGGGGGCTTTCGCGTAATGAGCAGTTCTTC. It translates to CASSLALPGRGLSRNEQFF.

This sequence joins TRBV11-2 and TRBJ2-3; TRBD2 aligns across 8 bases. Germline CDR1 SGHAT, CDR2 FQNNGV. This CDR3 is built from 16 residues. V lost 1 base and J lost 4; bases outside the gene matches: 7. This CDR3 reads CASSLGPAGAPDTQYF. The CDR3 nucleotides read TGTGCCAGCAGCTTAGGGCCAGCGGGGGCCCCAGATACGCAGTATTTT.

This sequence joins TRBV5-1 and TRBJ2-7; 8 bases fit TRBD1. In germline, CDR1 is SGHRS, CDR2 YFSETQ. The ends lost 4 bases at V and 0 bases at J; junction bases unmatched: 9. CDR3 length equals 16 residues. The CDR3 reads CASSPLGQGASYEQYF. The CDR3 DNA sequence: TGCGCCAGCAGCCCTCTTGGGCAGGGGGCCTCCTACGAGCAGTACTTC.

Here the CDR3 reads CASSPDSGTYNEQFF. The DNA for the CDR3 is TGTGCCAGCAGCCCGGACTCAGGAACTTACAATGAGCAGTTCTTC. The J gene is TRBJ2-1, the V gene TRBV3-1 (or the pseudogene TRBV3-2); D perhaps matches TRBD2 (5 bases). CDR1 LGHDT and CDR2 YNNKEL come from the germline V gene (reference sequence). The CDR3 spans 15 residues. Deletions cut 4 bases from V and 4 bases from J, with 14 bases between.

This chain joins TRBV7-9 and TRBJ2-7, with D hard to call. Trimming removed 4 bases from V and 6 bases from J, with 13 bases in between. The CDR3 contains 13 residues. Per germline, CDR1 SEHNR and CDR2 FQNEAQ (reference sequence). This CDR3 is CASSSRVTFEQYF. The CDR3 region has the DNA TGTGCCAGCAGCTCCCGGGTTACTTTCGAGCAGTACTTC.

The chain joins TRBV5-4 to TRBJ1-2; maybe TRBD1 (6 bases). The germline CDR1 and CDR2 sequences are SGHNT and YYREEE (reference sequence). Trimming shortened V by 4 bases and J by 3 bases, and 7 bases separated the two germline ends. The CDR3 is 12 residues long. This chain's CDR3 is CASSPGDYGYTF. In DNA form, the CDR3 reads TGTGCCAGCAGCCCAGGGGACTATGGCTACACCTTC.

CDR3 residues: CASYRTGQGGDTEAFF. CDR3 DNA: TGTGCCAGTTATCGGACAGGGCAGGGGGGAGACACTGAAGCTTTCTTT. The V and J genes are TRBV5-5 and TRBJ1-1, with 8 bases that match TRBD1. The CDR3 extends over 16 amino acids. CDR1 is SGHKS, CDR2 YYEKEE, per germline (reference sequence). V lost 8 bases to trimming and J lost 3 bases; unmatched junction nucleotides: 15.

J is TRBJ2-7 and V is TRBV11-2; D may be TRBD2 (7 bases). This CDR3 region has 14 residues. The germline gives CDR1 SGHAT, CDR2 FQNNGV. V was shortened by 2 bases and J by 4 bases, with 12 bases between the two germline ends. The DNA for the CDR3 is TGTGCCAGCAGCTTAAGGGGGGGCAGTTACGAGCAGTACTTC. Its protein product is CASSLRGGSYEQYF.

The V call is TRBV30, the J call TRBJ2-1; TRBD1 aligns across 8 bases. After removal of 3 bases from V and 3 bases from J, the junction contained 4 bases not matched to a gene. The CDR3 contains 14 residues. Looked up from germline, CDR1 is GTSNPN and CDR2 is SVGIG (reference sequence). The CDR3 coding sequence is TGTGCCTGGAGCTCTGACAGGGGCTACAATGAGCAGTTCTTC. It translates to CAWSSDRGYNEQFF.

The chain couples TRBV6-1 to TRBJ2-2, with D uncertain. The V end lost 2 bases, the J end lost 8 bases, and 12 bases lay between the germline ends. Per the germline V gene, CDR1 is MNHNS and CDR2 is SASEGT. The CDR3 totals 14 residues. CDR3 coding DNA: TGTGCCAGCAGTGAAAATTCATGGCTGGGGGAGCTGTTTTTT. It yields the protein CASSENSWLGELFF.

This chain links TRBV5-5 with TRBJ2-1, with D perhaps TRBD1 (6 bases). CDR3 size: 15 residues. The V gene's germline CDR1 is SGHKS and CDR2 YYEKEE (reference sequence). The V gene lost 3 bases and the J gene lost 6 bases, with 16 bases spanning the gap. The CDR3 loop is CASSSVGAVGNEQFF. The CDR3 DNA sequence: TGTGCCAGCAGCTCTGTGGGGGCAGTGGGCAATGAGCAGTTCTTC.

In its sample, this clone was seen a few times. This rearrangement joins TRBV15 to TRBJ1-3; D gene uncertain. The V and J ends lost 1 base and 0 bases respectively, with 7 bases between them. CDR1 LNHNV and CDR2 YYDKDF come from the germline V gene (reference sequence). This CDR3 contains 15 residues. CDR3: CATSRGSVSGNTIYF. Written as DNA, the CDR3 is TGTGCCACCAGCAGAGGCAGCGTCTCTGGAAACACCATATATTTT.

This chain connects TRBV6-4 to TRBJ2-7, with a weak D call TRBD1 (6 bases). Germline CDR1 reads MRHNA; CDR2 reads SNTAGT. The V gene lost 10 bases and the J gene lost 1 base, with 17 bases spanning the gap. The CDR3 totals 14 residues. Written as DNA, the CDR3 is TGTGCCAAAGGACAGAACGTCCTATCCTACGAGCAGTACTTC. It specifies CAKGQNVLSYEQYF.

J is TRBJ1-1 and V is TRBV19; TRBD1 aligns across 11 bases. The length of the CDR3 is 14 residues. V shed 6 bases and J 6 bases; nucleotides not matched to a gene: 6. Germline CDR1 and CDR2: LNHDA and SQIVND (reference sequence). CDR3 loop: CASRGTGGSAEAFF. The CDR3 DNA reads TGTGCCAGTAGGGGGACAGGGGGATCCGCTGAAGCTTTCTTT.

This chain uses TRBV27 with TRBJ2-2; 9 nucleotides match TRBD1. CDR3 size: 16 residues. Germline V CDR1 and CDR2: MNHEY, SMNVEV (reference sequence). The V segment lost 2 bases and the J segment 5 bases; nucleotides outside the gene matches: 6. The CDR3 nucleotides read TGTGCCAGCAGTTTACAGTGGACAGGGGTAACCGGGGAGCTGTTTTTT. Translated, it gives CASSLQWTGVTGELFF.

The V and J genes are TRBV10-3 and TRBJ2-7; 8 bases line up with TRBD1. The CDR3 totals 13 residues. V was pared by 10 bases and J by 0 bases, with 5 bases of the junction left unmatched. CDR1 is ENHRY and CDR2 is SYGVKD in the germline V gene. The CDR3 region has the DNA TGTGCCACTGGGACAGGAAACTCCTACGAGCAGTACTTC. Translating it yields CATGTGNSYEQYF.

J is TRBJ1-1 and V is TRBV11-2, with 9 positions matching TRBD1. This CDR3 spans 16 amino acids. Unmatched junction bases numbered 9, after V lost 1 base and J lost 6 bases. Germline CDR1 is SGHAT and CDR2 is FQNNGV. CDR3 amino acids: CASSLGFPDRGPEAFF. The CDR3 DNA is TGTGCCAGCAGCTTAGGGTTTCCGGACAGGGGCCCTGAAGCTTTCTTT.

The chain couples TRBV24-1 to TRBJ2-5; 12 nucleotides align to TRBD2. The V segment lost 3 bases and the J segment 5 bases; nucleotides outside the gene matches: 3. In germline, CDR1 is KGHDR, CDR2 SFDVKD. CDR3 length: 15 residues. For the CDR3, the DNA is TGTGCCACCAGTGATCCCGGACTAGCGGGGGAGACCCAGTACTTC. It encodes CATSDPGLAGETQYF.

J is TRBJ2-1 and V is TRBV6-2 or TRBV6-3; 7 nucleotides match TRBD2. J was trimmed by 8 bases and V by 5 bases; bases with no gene match: 3. Germline V gene data show CDR1 as MNHEY and CDR2 as SVGEGT. The CDR3 totals 12 residues. The CDR3 region is CASSSGVYEQFF. The DNA for the CDR3 is TGTGCCAGCAGTAGCGGGGTATATGAGCAGTTCTTC.

J is TRBJ2-1 and V is TRBV24-1; a possible D gene is TRBD2 (5 bases). This CDR3 has 15 amino acids. Germline values: CDR1 KGHDR, CDR2 SFDVKD. V gave up 5 bases and J gave up 2 bases, with 12 bases separating them. CDR3 nucleotides: TGTGCCACCAGTGCCGTAGGGAGAACCTACAATGAGCAGTTCTTC. Encoded protein: CATSAVGRTYNEQFF.

The gene calls are TRBV6-2 or TRBV6-3 and TRBJ2-1; D might be TRBD2 (7 bases). Germline values: CDR1 MNHEY, CDR2 SVGEGT. Trimming took off 0 bases at V and 2 bases at J, with 11 bases between the two ends. This CDR3 comprises 16 residues. CDR3 in amino acids: CASSYSGGPTYNEQFF. The CDR3 DNA sequence: TGTGCCAGCAGTTACTCGGGGGGGCCCACCTACAATGAGCAGTTCTTC.